Each of the 22 T cell receptor beta chains below was sequenced from the same sample in a study of blood T cells in healthy people across ages. Using a J-beta primer mix together with a sample-barcoded 5' primer, a second PCR was run for about 7 to 12 cycles. TCRdb itself ran the 5' RACE reads through MiXCR, one entry per CDR3 protein. The sample holds 720,000 or so distinct CDR3 sequences, over 40% seen once. Input material: blood. These receptors were taken from a man older than 75 in good health.

The CDR3 sequence is CATSDWLQGDTDTQYF. The CDR3 DNA reads as TGTGCCACCAGTGATTGGCTACAGGGGGACACAGATACGCAGTATTTT. The chain carries TRBV24-1 and TRBJ2-3; 8 bases are shared with TRBD1. CDR3 length: 16 amino acids. J was trimmed by 2 bases and V by 2 bases; bases with no gene match: 5. Germline loops: CDR1 KGHDR, CDR2 SFDVKD.

The chain links TRBV6-1 to TRBJ2-1, with TRBD1 matching 11 bases. From germline, CDR1 is MNHNS and CDR2 SASEGT. V trimming: 2 bases; J trimming: 5 bases; junction bases outside the gene matches: 5. This CDR3 comprises 16 residues. CDR3 region: CASSERDRGFNNEQFF. CDR3 DNA: TGTGCCAGCAGTGAAAGGGACAGGGGGTTTAACAATGAGCAGTTCTTC.

J is TRBJ2-1 and V is TRBV28, with 12 bases aligning to TRBD1. The CDR3 consists of 15 residues. V lost 4 bases to trimming and J lost 9 bases; unmatched junction nucleotides: 7. The germline V gene encodes CDR1 MDHEN and CDR2 SYDVKM. The CDR3 protein is CASSSPGQGAGEQFF. CDR3 nucleotides: TGTGCCAGCAGTTCGCCGGGACAGGGGGCAGGTGAGCAGTTCTTC.

This clonotype was recorded once. This chain links TRBV20-1 with TRBJ2-1, with 8 bases fitting TRBD2. Trimming at V came to 3 bases and at J to 6 bases, leaving 16 bases not matched to a gene. Per germline, CDR1 DFQATT and CDR2 SNEGSKA (reference sequence). The CDR3 is 17 amino acids. This chain's CDR3 is CSASDSGTAGASNEQFF. CDR3 coding DNA: TGCAGTGCTAGCGACTCCGGAACAGCGGGAGCATCCAATGAGCAGTTCTTC.

Ten or more counts support this clonotype. The rearrangement uses TRBV4-3 and TRBJ2-7, with D unresolved. Trimming cost V 2 bases and J 0 bases, with 8 bases left between them. This CDR3 has 14 amino acids. CDR1 and CDR2 (germline): LGHNA, YSLEER. The CDR3 sequence: CASSQTTVSYEQYF. DNA of the CDR3: TGCGCCAGCAGCCAAACTACAGTCTCCTACGAGCAGTACTTC.

V usage is TRBV7-9 and J usage is TRBJ1-1; D unclear. The germline V and J ends were trimmed by 5 bases and 1 base, with 8 bases remaining between them. CDR1 is SEHNR and CDR2 is FQNEAQ in the germline V gene (reference sequence). The CDR3 has 13 amino acids. The CDR3 sequence is CASSPEQNTEAFF. DNA of the CDR3: TGTGCCAGCAGCCCTGAACAGAACACTGAAGCTTTCTTT.

The table lists this clonotype with a few counts. V gene TRBV4-3 combines with J gene TRBJ2-7; TRBD1 agrees at 10 bases. Trimming at V came to 1 base and at J to 4 bases, leaving 10 bases not matched to a gene. This CDR3 spans 17 amino acids. Germline lookup yields CDR1 LGHNA and CDR2 YSLEER. Here the CDR3 reads CASSQAPAGTGAYEQYF. In nucleotides, the CDR3 is TGCGCCAGCAGCCAAGCCCCAGCCGGGACAGGGGCATACGAGCAGTACTTC.

The chain combines TRBV3-1 with TRBJ2-3, with D perhaps matching TRBD1 or TRBD2 (6 bases each). V was clipped by 2 bases and J by 2 bases, with 11 bases between them. The CDR3 is made up of 15 amino acids. The V gene's germline CDR1 is LGHDT and CDR2 YNNKEL (reference sequence). CDR3 protein: CASSQWGDNTDTQYF. CDR3 coding DNA: TGTGCCAGCAGCCAATGGGGGGACAACACAGATACGCAGTATTTT.

V usage is TRBV20-1 and J usage is TRBJ2-7, with a weak D call TRBD2 (5 bases). The V and J ends lost 0 bases and 4 bases respectively, with 22 bases between them. In germline, CDR1 is DFQATT, CDR2 SNEGSKA (reference sequence). This CDR3 is 17 amino acids long. The CDR3 reads CSARDRLASWRRYEQYF. The CDR3 coding sequence is TGCAGTGCTAGAGATCGGCTGGCTAGCTGGAGGCGTTACGAGCAGTACTTC.

The rearrangement joins TRBV6-1 to TRBJ2-4, with a weak D call TRBD1 (6 bases). The J call may not be correct, given that the DNA end is closer to TRBJ2-7. This CDR3 has 12 amino acids. Germline CDR1 and CDR2: MNHNS and SASEGT. The DNA of the CDR3 is TGTGCCACCGTATCGTACAGGGACGAGCAGTACTTC. Amino acid sequence: CATVSYRDEQYF.

At least ten counts were recorded for this clonotype. The chain has TRBV6-2 or TRBV6-3 and TRBJ2-3, with 7 bases identical to TRBD2. The CDR3 length is 14 residues. V shed 10 bases and J 5 bases; nucleotides not matched to a gene: 12. Germline values: CDR1 MNHEY, CDR2 SVGEGT. CDR3 nucleotide sequence: TGTGCCACTGCCAGGGCGGGAGTGGTAGATACGCAGTATTTT. Amino acid sequence: CATARAGVVDTQYF.

The count of this clonotype is one. J is TRBJ2-1 and V is TRBV20-1; D is tentatively TRBD1 or TRBD2 (7 bases each). CDR1 is DFQATT and CDR2 is SNEGSKA in the germline V gene (reference sequence). This CDR3 spans 15 amino acids. V lost 6 bases, J lost 7 bases, and 22 bases lay in between. CDR3 protein: CSADPGGAGLNEQFF. In nucleotides, the CDR3 is TGCAGTGCCGATCCAGGGGGAGCGGGACTGAATGAGCAGTTCTTC.

A single count supports this clonotype. A much larger clone differs by one base, so this may be a read error. The chain's CDR3 is CASSVDEGYQETQFF. The CDR3 DNA reads as TGTGCCAGCAGCGTAGATGAGGGCTACCAAGAGACCCAGTTCTTC. This chain links TRBV9 with TRBJ2-5, with D perhaps TRBD2 (5 bases). The end of the DNA fits TRBJ2-1 better, so the J call may be wrong. Germline CDR1 SGDLS, CDR2 YYNGEE. CDR3 length: 15 amino acids.

This clonotype was observed a handful of times. The chain uses TRBV6-2 or TRBV6-3 and TRBJ2-5; 11 nucleotides agree with TRBD2. Germline V gives CDR1 MNHEY, CDR2 SVGEGT. This CDR3 has 14 residues. The V and J ends lost 6 bases and 4 bases, in that order; junction bases with no gene match: 4. The CDR3 DNA follows: TGTGCCAGCAGCGGACTAGCGGGTGGAGAGACCCAGTACTTC. Its protein product is CASSGLAGGETQYF.

This clonotype showed up just a few times. The chain carries TRBV11-3 and TRBJ2-5; TRBD2 matches 7 bases. Germline-derived CDR1 and CDR2 are SGHNT and YENEEA. V trimming: 5 bases; J trimming: 11 bases; junction bases outside the gene matches: 17. The CDR3 is 15 residues long. Written as DNA, the CDR3 is TGTGCCAGCAGCCCTTCCGGGACTACCTACAATGAGCAGTACTTC. This codes for CASSPSGTTYNEQYF.

This clonotype was seen a handful of times. J is TRBJ2-3 and V is TRBV5-1, with 7 bases lining up with TRBD2. The CDR3 sequence is 15 residues long. CDR1 is SGHRS, CDR2 YFSETQ, per germline. V was pared by 5 bases and J by 5 bases, with 11 bases of the junction left unmatched. The CDR3 loop is CASRLGAGVQDTQYF. For the CDR3, the DNA is TGCGCCAGCAGGCTAGGGGCGGGGGTTCAAGATACGCAGTATTTT.

Many counts were recorded for this clonotype. The genes are TRBV7-2 and TRBJ2-7; 7 bases are shared with TRBD2. The length of the CDR3 is 15 residues. The germline CDR1 and CDR2 sequences are SGHTA and FQGNSA. Trimming cost V 1 base and J 6 bases; bases outside gene matches: 9. The CDR3 DNA is TGTGCCAGCAGCTTAGTAGGGAGGGGATGGGGCGAGCAGTACTTC. Amino acid sequence: CASSLVGRGWGEQYF.

In this sample, this clonotype turned up once. The V and J genes are TRBV9 and TRBJ2-5; no clear D gene. The CDR3 extends over 14 amino acids. Trimming shortened V by 0 bases and J by 1 base, and 7 bases separated the two germline ends. CDR1 and CDR2 from the germline V gene are SGDLS and YYNGEE. The chain's CDR3 is CASSVEPAQETQYF. DNA for the CDR3: TGTGCCAGCAGCGTAGAGCCAGCCCAAGAGACCCAGTACTTC.

This chain connects TRBV7-3 to TRBJ2-7, with D possibly matching TRBD1 (5 bases). The V end lost 4 bases, the J end lost 7 bases, and 14 bases lay between the germline ends. The CDR3 length is 13 residues. In germline, CDR1 is SGHTA, CDR2 FQGTGA. CDR3 sequence reads: CASSSGHHNEQYF. The CDR3 bases are TGTGCCAGCAGCTCAGGGCACCACAATGAGCAGTACTTC.

V usage is TRBV5-1 and J usage is TRBJ2-3; the D is unclear. CDR1 SGHRS and CDR2 YFSETQ come from the germline V gene. V lost 0 bases, J lost 4 bases, and 12 bases lay in between. This CDR3 comprises 15 residues. In DNA, the CDR3 is TGCGCCAGCAGCTTGGAGGGATCGACCTCAGATACGCAGTATTTT. Residues: CASSLEGSTSDTQYF.

V is TRBV6-5 and J is TRBJ1-2, with a possible D match to TRBD1 (5 bases). CDR1 and CDR2 from the germline V gene are MNHEY and SVGAGI. Trimming took 5 bases from V and 4 from J, leaving 11 bases between them. The CDR3 has 13 amino acids. The chain's CDR3 is CASSQGLIYGYTF. DNA for the CDR3: TGTGCCAGCAGTCAGGGACTGATCTATGGCTACACCTTC.

The chain is built from TRBV19 and TRBJ2-3; D unresolved. Germline CDR1 reads LNHDA; CDR2 reads SQIVND (reference sequence). This CDR3 has 13 amino acids. V was cut by 1 base and J by 1 base, with 3 bases left in between. This chain's CDR3 is CASSIVGTDTQYF. CDR3 in DNA: TGTGCCAGTAGTATAGTGGGCACAGATACGCAGTATTTT. The entire variable domain, with the rest obtained from reference TRBV19 and TRBJ2-3, is as follows: DGGITQSPKYLFRKEGQNVTLSCEQNLNHDAMYWYRQDPGQGLRLIYYSQIVNDFQKGDIAEGYSVSREKKESFPLTVTSAQKNPTAFYLCASSIVGTDTQYFGPGTRLTVL.